Listed below are T cell receptor beta chains from one sample, sequenced in a study of identical twins. TCRdb used MiXCR to reprocess the 5' RACE reads, holding one entry per CDR3 protein. Counted here are 350,000 to 450,000 distinct CDR3 sequences, approximately 17% occurring once; the ten biggest clones make up roughly 12%. Sequenced input: naive T cells sorted from blood. The receptor set was obtained from a man aged 50-60 years in good health. The CDR3 runs from the conserved cysteine through the conserved F or W. D genes are given only for firm matches. Only some rows state a clone size, as once, few, many or a class for expanded clones.

few,TRBJ1-3,TRBV19,NA,TGTGCCAGTAGAAGAGGAGGGTCCTCTGGAAACACCATATATTTT,CASRRGGSSGNTIYF
NA,TRBJ1-5,TRBV12-3/TRBV12-4,NA,TGTGCCAGCAGTCCTGGTGGGGTGGGTAATCGGCCCCAGCATTTT,CASSPGGVGNRPQHF
few,TRBJ2-5,TRBV24-1,TRBD1,TGTGCCACCGGCGGGACAGGACAAGAGACCCAGTACTTC,CATGGTGQETQYF
many,TRBJ1-2,TRBV7-2,TRBD1,TGTGCCAGCAGCGGTGGCCCGGGACAGGGGTATGGCTACACCTTC,CASSGGPGQGYGYTF
many,TRBJ2-2,TRBV18,NA,TGTGCCAGCTCACAAACAGACACCGGGGAGCTGTTTTTT,CASSQTDTGELFF
NA,TRBJ2-3,TRBV20-1,TRBD2,TGCAGTGCCTACGTGGGGTTGAGCGGGAGTTATACGCAGTATTTT,CSAYVGLSGSYTQYF
NA,TRBJ1-2,TRBV24-1,NA,TGTGCCACCAGTGCCGATGTCTCCTATGGCTACACCTTC,CATSADVSYGYTF
NA,TRBJ2-1,TRBV5-1,NA,TGCGCCACCTCAGGGAAAGACAGATCATACAATGAGCAGTTCTTC,CATSGKDRSYNEQFF
many,TRBJ2-3,TRBV7-2,TRBD2,TGTGCCAGCAGCGCAAATAGCGGGATAAGCACAGATACGCAGTATTTT,CASSANSGISTDTQYF
NA,TRBJ2-7,TRBV29-1,NA,TGCAGCGTTGGTTCGTTGGGCACTCCCTACGTGCAGTACTTC,CSVGSLGTPYVQYF
many,TRBJ2-7,TRBV5-1,TRBD1,TGCGCCAGCAGCACGGGACAGACCAAGACCTACGAGCAGTACTTC,CASSTGQTKTYEQYF
few,TRBJ2-5,TRBV5-1,TRBD2,TGCGCCAGCAGCCTCGCCGCACGACTAGCGGGAGGCGAGACCCAGTACTTC,CASSLAARLAGGETQYF
many,TRBJ2-7,TRBV5-1,NA,TGCGCCAGCAGCTTGGGTAGTGGGGGGTACTCCTACGAGCAGTACTTC,CASSLGSGGYSYEQYF
few,TRBJ1-2,TRBV12-3/TRBV12-4,NA,TGTGCCAGCAGCCCCGGGGCCGGCGGCTACACCTTC,CASSPGAGGYTF
NA,TRBJ2-3,TRBV25-1,NA,TGTGCCAGCAGACCCAGGGGACTCGGCACAGATACGCAGTATTTT,CASRPRGLGTDTQYF
NA,TRBJ2-5,TRBV10-3,NA,TGTGAATGCGAGGAGACCCAGTACTTC,CECEETQYF
NA,TRBJ2-7,TRBV6-2/TRBV6-3,TRBD1,TGTGCCAGCGGTCTCCGGGACAGGGGTTACGAGCAGTACTTC,CASGLRDRGYEQYF
NA,TRBJ1-5,TRBV20-1,NA,TGCAGTGCTAGAGACATGAGGAGGGGTAACAATCAGCCCCAGCATTTT,CSARDMRRGNNQPQHF
NA,TRBJ2-1,TRBV11-2,TRBD2,TGTGCCAGCAGCTTAGGGGCGGCTAGCGGGAGGACCTACAATGAGCAGTTCTTC,CASSLGAASGRTYNEQFF
few,TRBJ2-1,TRBV25-1,TRBD1,TGTGCCAGCCGGGGGGGGGACAGGGGATACAATGAGCAGTTCTTC,CASRGGDRGYNEQFF
NA,TRBJ2-7,TRBV4-1,TRBD2,TGCGCCAGCAGCCAAGATTCTACTAGCGGCTACGAGCAGTACTTC,CASSQDSTSGYEQYF
NA,TRBJ2-7,TRBV20-1,NA,TGCAGTGCTAGACGGGACTCCTACGAGCAGTACTTC,CSARRDSYEQYF
NA,TRBJ2-1,TRBV28,TRBD1,TGTGCCAGCAAGGGCCCCGGGACAGGGCTATACAATGAGCAGTTCTTC,CASKGPGTGLYNEQFF
NA,TRBJ2-1,TRBV6-1,NA,TGTGCCAGCAGTCCCGCCCGGGACTTCTCCAATGAGCAGTTCTTC,CASSPARDFSNEQFF
few,TRBJ2-7,TRBV20-1,TRBD1,TGCAGTGCTGCCTGGGGACAGGGGAGGAGCATCGAGCAGTACTTC,CSAAWGQGRSIEQYF
many,TRBJ1-5,TRBV3-1,TRBD1,TGTGCCAGCAGCCAGGGGACAGGGAATCAGCCCCAGCATTTT,CASSQGTGNQPQHF
NA,TRBJ1-3,TRBV5-1,NA,TGCGCCAGCAGCTTGAGCAGGGGAGGAAACACCATATATTTT,CASSLSRGGNTIYF
few,TRBJ1-5,TRBV28,NA,TGTGCCAGCAGTTTGGGATACAATCAGCCCCAGCATTTT,CASSLGYNQPQHF
few,TRBJ1-6,TRBV6-5,NA,TGTGCCAGCAGTTACTCGAGACAGTTGGGGGGTTCACCCCTCCACTTT,CASSYSRQLGGSPLHF
few,TRBJ2-5,TRBV9,TRBD2,TGTGCCAGCAGCCCCCTATCGGGGGGCCAAGAGACCCAGTACTTC,CASSPLSGGQETQYF
many,TRBJ2-7,TRBV18,NA,TGTGCCAGCAGCCCTAGCTCCTACGAGCAGTACTTC,CASSPSSYEQYF
NA,TRBJ1-1,TRBV12-3/TRBV12-4,NA,TGTGCCAGCAGTTTCGACCGGACGAACACTGAAGCTTTCTTT,CASSFDRTNTEAFF
many,TRBJ1-3,TRBV11-2,NA,TGTGCCAGCAGCTTATCAGACTCTGGAAACACCATATATTTT,CASSLSDSGNTIYF
many,TRBJ1-6,TRBV9,NA,TGTGCCAGCAGCCCTAAGCGGAATTCACCCCTCCACTTT,CASSPKRNSPLHF
few,TRBJ1-5,TRBV20-1,NA,TGCAGTGCTAGAGAGTGGGGGGATTATAGCAATCAGCCCCAGCATTTT,CSAREWGDYSNQPQHF
NA,TRBJ2-3,TRBV11-1,TRBD1,TGTGCCAGCACCTCCTTCGGACAGGGGGCAGATACGCAGTATTTT,CASTSFGQGADTQYF
many,TRBJ2-5,TRBV5-6,NA,TGTGCCAAAGGACAGAGCCAAGAGACCCAGTACTTC,CAKGQSQETQYF
NA,TRBJ2-3,TRBV5-1,NA,TGCGCCAGCAGCTTCCGGGACTTTCCCCTTAGCACAGATACGCAGTATTTT,CASSFRDFPLSTDTQYF
many,TRBJ2-7,TRBV11-2,NA,TGTGCCAGCAGCTTAGGGTACGATAGCTCCTACGAGCAGTACTTC,CASSLGYDSSYEQYF
NA,TRBJ2-2,TRBV6-2/TRBV6-3,NA,TGTGCCAGCAGTTACTCAGCGGGCACCGGGGAGCTGTTTTTT,CASSYSAGTGELFF
many,TRBJ2-7,TRBV5-5,NA,TGTGCCAGCAGCTTTGGCGGGGGCAGGGAAAGGGACTTC,CASSFGGGRERDF
NA,TRBJ2-7,TRBV20-1,NA,TGCAGTGTGTCGGGGAGAAGTTACTACGAGCAGTACTTC,CSVSGRSYYEQYF
NA,TRBJ2-1,TRBV20-1,NA,TGCAGTGCTAGAGATGTGCCTTCGCAGTTCTTC,CSARDVPSQFF
few,TRBJ2-5,TRBV18,NA,TGTGCCAGCTCACCTCCGGGCTTCGGAGAGACCCAGTACTTC,CASSPPGFGETQYF
few,TRBJ2-3,TRBV28,NA,TGTGCCAGCAGTCGACTAGAGCGGATGGGCACAGATACGCAGTATTTT,CASSRLERMGTDTQYF
NA,TRBJ2-2,TRBV4-3,TRBD2,TGCACCAGCAGCCAAGAAGCTCAGCGGGGGGGGACCGGGGAGCTGTTTTTT,CTSSQEAQRGGTGELFF
once,TRBJ2-1,TRBV6-1,TRBD1,TGTGCCAGCAGTGGTAGCTCAACAGGGGCCCCCTACAATGAGCAGTTCTTC,CASSGSSTGAPYNEQFF
many,TRBJ1-3,TRBV12-3/TRBV12-4,NA,TGTGCCAGCAGACCGGGAGCGGGAAACACCATATATTTT,CASRPGAGNTIYF
few,TRBJ2-1,TRBV28,TRBD2,TGTGCCAGCAGTTCCCGGGGGGTGGGGGATTTCTCCTACAATGAGCAGTTCTTC,CASSSRGVGDFSYNEQFF
NA,TRBJ1-2,TRBV7-2,NA,TGTGCCAGCAGCTTATCTGTTATATATGGCTACACCTTC,CASSLSVIYGYTF